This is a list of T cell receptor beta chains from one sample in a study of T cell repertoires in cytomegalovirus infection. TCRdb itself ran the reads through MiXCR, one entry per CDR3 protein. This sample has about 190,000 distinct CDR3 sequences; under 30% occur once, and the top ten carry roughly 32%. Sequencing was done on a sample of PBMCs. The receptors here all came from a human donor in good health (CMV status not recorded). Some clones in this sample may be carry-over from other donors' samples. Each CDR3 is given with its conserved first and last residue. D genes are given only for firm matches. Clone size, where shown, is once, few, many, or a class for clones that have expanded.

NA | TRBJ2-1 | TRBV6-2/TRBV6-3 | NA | CASSYQWTIPRGEQFF | TGTGCCAGCAGTTACCAGTGGACTATCCCGAGGGGTGAGCAGTTCTTC
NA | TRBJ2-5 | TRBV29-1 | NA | CSVEDPGGKETQYF | TGCAGCGTTGAAGATCCCGGGGGTAAAGAGACCCAGTACTTC
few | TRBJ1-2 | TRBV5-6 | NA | CASSLGPRGYTF | TGTGCCAGCAGCTTGGGACCTAGGGGCTACACCTTC
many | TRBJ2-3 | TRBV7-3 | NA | CASSNLGAQDTQYF | TGTGCCAGCAGCAATCTAGGAGCCCAGGATACGCAGTATTTT
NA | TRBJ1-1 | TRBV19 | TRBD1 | CASGEQGARNTEAFF | TGTGCCAGTGGTGAACAGGGGGCGCGGAACACTGAAGCTTTCTTT
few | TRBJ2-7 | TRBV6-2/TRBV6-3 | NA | CASSSPLGGGTYRDEQYF | TGTGCCAGCAGTTCACCGCTCGGGGGAGGAACCTACAGGGACGAGCAGTACTTC
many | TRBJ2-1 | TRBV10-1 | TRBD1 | CASSEPSTGSNEQFF | TGCGCCAGCAGTGAGCCTTCGACAGGGAGCAATGAGCAGTTCTTC
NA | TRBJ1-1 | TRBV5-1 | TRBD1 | CASSTGTVGARNTEAFF | TGCGCCAGCAGCACCGGGACAGTGGGGGCCCGGAACACTGAAGCTTTCTTT
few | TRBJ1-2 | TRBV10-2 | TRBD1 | CASSPRLSGTEDGYTF | TGCGCCAGCAGCCCACGCCTCTCCGGGACAGAGGATGGCTACACCTTC
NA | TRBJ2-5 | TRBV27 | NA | CASSLSGGGAGTQYF | TGTGCCAGCAGTTTATCAGGAGGGGGCGCCGGGACCCAGTACTTC
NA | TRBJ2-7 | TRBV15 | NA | CATSAPGTTRDYEQYF | TGTGCCACCAGCGCACCCGGGACCACGAGGGATTACGAGCAGTACTTC
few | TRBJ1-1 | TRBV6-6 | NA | CASSEGLMNTEAFF | TGTGCCAGCAGCGAGGGACTCATGAACACTGAAGCTTTCTTT
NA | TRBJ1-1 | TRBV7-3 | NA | CASSSGTEAFF | TGTGCCAGCAGTTCCGGTACTGAAGCTTTCTTT
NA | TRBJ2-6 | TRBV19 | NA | CASSIGGLGANVLTF | TGTGCCAGTAGTATTGGGGGGCTAGGGGCCAACGTCCTGACTTTC
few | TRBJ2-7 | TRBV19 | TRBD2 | CASSIGGGGSSYEQYF | TGTGCCAGTAGTATAGGCGGCGGGGGAAGCTCCTACGAGCAGTACTTC
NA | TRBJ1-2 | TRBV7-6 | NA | CASSLPAGRARGYTF | TGTGCCAGCAGCTTACCGGCGGGCAGGGCAAGAGGCTACACCTTC
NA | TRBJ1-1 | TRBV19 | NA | CASSIQGTRDTEAFF | TGTGCCAGTAGTATACAGGGAACGCGGGACACTGAAGCTTTCTTT
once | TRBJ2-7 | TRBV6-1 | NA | CASSLRQRNEQYF | TGTGCCAGCAGTTTACGACAGAGGAACGAGCAGTACTTC
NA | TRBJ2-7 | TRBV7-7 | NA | CASSLAHGQTYEQYF | TGTGCTAGCAGCTTAGCGCACGGCCAGACGTACGAGCAGTACTTC
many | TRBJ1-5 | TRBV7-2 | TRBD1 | CASSRIRDSPYSNQPQHF | TGTGCCAGCAGCAGAATCCGGGACAGCCCTTATAGCAATCAGCCCCAGCATTTT
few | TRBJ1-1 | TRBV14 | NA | CASSQDGGGAEAFF | TGTGCCAGCAGCCAAGATGGTGGGGGGGCTGAAGCTTTCTTT
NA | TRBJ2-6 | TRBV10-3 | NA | CAIRAGLSSGANVLTF | TGTGCCATCAGGGCGGGATTAAGCTCTGGGGCCAACGTCCTGACTTTC
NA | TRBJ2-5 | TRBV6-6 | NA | CASSYVETQYF | TGTGCCAGCAGTTACGTGGAGACCCAGTACTTC
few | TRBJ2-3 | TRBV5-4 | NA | CASTTGGGVSTDTQYF | TGTGCCAGCACCACGGGGGGCGGGGTAAGCACAGATACGCAGTATTTT
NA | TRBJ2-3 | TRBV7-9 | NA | CASSPKGTDTQYF | TGTGCCAGCAGCCCCAAAGGCACAGATACGCAGTATTTT
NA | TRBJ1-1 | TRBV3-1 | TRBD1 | CASSYPSTGGTEAFF | TGTGCCAGCAGCTACCCTTCGACAGGGGGGACTGAAGCTTTCTTT
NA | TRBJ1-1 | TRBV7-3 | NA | CASSLLYNTEAFF | TGTGCCAGCAGCCTATTGTATAACACTGAAGCTTTCTTT
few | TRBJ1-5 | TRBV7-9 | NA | CASSLMNNQPQHF | TGTGCCAGCAGCTTGATGAACAATCAGCCCCAGCATTTT
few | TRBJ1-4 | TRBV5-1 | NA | CASSSDSGVEKLFF | TGCGCCAGCAGCTCGGACAGCGGTGTTGAAAAACTGTTTTTT
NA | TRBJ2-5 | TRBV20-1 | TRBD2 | CSGGTSGVVGETQYF | TGCAGCGGGGGGACTAGCGGGGTAGTAGGAGAGACCCAGTACTTC
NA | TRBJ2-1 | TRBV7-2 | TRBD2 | CASSLRGGSYNEQFF | TGTGCCAGCAGCTTGCGGGGGGGCAGCTACAATGAGCAGTTCTTC
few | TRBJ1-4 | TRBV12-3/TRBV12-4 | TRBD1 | CASSLQTGGNEKLFF | TGTGCCAGCAGTCTGCAGACAGGGGGCAATGAAAAACTGTTTTTT
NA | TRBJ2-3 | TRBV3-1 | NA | CASSQSFRDIKYF | TGTGCCAGCAGCCAATCGTTCCGGGACATTAAGTATTTT
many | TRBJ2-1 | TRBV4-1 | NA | CASSQEESGWMGYNEQFF | TGCGCCAGCAGCCAAGAAGAGAGCGGCTGGATGGGCTACAATGAGCAGTTCTTC
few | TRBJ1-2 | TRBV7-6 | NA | CASSPSGYGYTF | TGTGCCAGCAGCCCCTCCGGCTATGGCTACACCTTC
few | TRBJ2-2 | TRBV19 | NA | CASSGKGQNTGELFF | TGTGCCAGTAGTGGGAAGGGTCAGAACACCGGGGAGCTGTTTTTT
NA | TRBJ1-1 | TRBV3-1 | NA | CASSQERRAGPNTEAFF | TGTGCCAGCAGCCAAGAAAGACGAGCAGGGCCTAACACTGAAGCTTTCTTT
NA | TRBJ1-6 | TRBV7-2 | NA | CASSFDSYNSPLHF | TGTGCCAGCAGCTTTGACAGTTATAATTCACCCCTCCACTTT
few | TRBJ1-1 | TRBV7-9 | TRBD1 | CASSPGTGRGFGEAFF | TGTGCCAGCAGTCCCGGGACAGGGAGGGGATTTGGGGAAGCTTTCTTT
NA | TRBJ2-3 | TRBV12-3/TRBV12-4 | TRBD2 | CASSPDGRGREYF | TGTGCCAGCAGTCCCGACGGGCGGGGGAGGGAGTATTTT
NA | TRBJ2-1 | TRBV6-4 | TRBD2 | CANSTSGGGTYNEQFF | TGTGCCAACAGTACTAGCGGGGGGGGTACCTACAATGAGCAGTTCTTC
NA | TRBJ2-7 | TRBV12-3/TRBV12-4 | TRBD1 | CASSSGTGRVNEQYF | TGTGCCAGCAGCTCCGGGACAGGGCGTGTGAACGAGCAGTACTTC
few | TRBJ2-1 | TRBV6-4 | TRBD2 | CASSDSPGGNRFF | TGTGCCAGCAGTGACTCCCCGGGGGGGAATAGGTTCTTC
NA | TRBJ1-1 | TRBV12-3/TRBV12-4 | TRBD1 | CASSFRDRGRIPTEAFF | TGTGCCAGCAGTTTCAGGGACAGGGGGCGCATACCCACTGAAGCTTTCTTT
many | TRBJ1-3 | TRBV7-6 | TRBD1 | CASSPGQVSGNTIYF | TGTGCCAGCAGCCCGGGACAGGTCTCTGGAAACACCATATATTTT
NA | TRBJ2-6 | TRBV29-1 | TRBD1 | CSVENEGGSSGANVLTF | TGCAGCGTTGAAAATGAAGGGGGCTCGTCTGGGGCCAACGTCCTGACTTTC
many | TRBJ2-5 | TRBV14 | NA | CASSNVAGAEETQYF | TGTGCCAGCAGCAACGTGGCGGGGGCCGAAGAGACCCAGTACTTC
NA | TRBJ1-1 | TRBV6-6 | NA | CASSYPPGGNTEAFF | TGTGCCAGCAGTTACCCACCCGGTGGGAACACTGAAGCTTTCTTT
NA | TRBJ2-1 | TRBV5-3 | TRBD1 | CASRPAGLDRGNEQFF | TGTGCCAGCAGGCCGGCAGGATTGGACAGGGGCAATGAGCAGTTCTTC
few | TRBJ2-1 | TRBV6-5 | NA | CASSYWGSRGVYNEQFF | TGTGCCAGCAGTTACTGGGGTTCGCGCGGGGTTTACAATGAGCAGTTCTTC
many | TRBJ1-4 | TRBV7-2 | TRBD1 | CASSFGQGPGISEKLFF | TGTGCCAGCAGCTTCGGACAGGGCCCTGGGATTAGTGAAAAACTGTTTTTT